This passage covers 29 T cell receptor beta chains from one sample sequenced in a study of T cells expressing NK-cell markers. TCRdb derives one entry per CDR3 protein from the 5' RACE reads, leaving out DNA. The specimen's table records 350,000 to 500,000 distinct CDR3 sequences. The sample comprised blood T cells: a sorted CD56 or NKG2C T cell subset, CD4+ or CD8+ T cells, or bulk PBMC T cells (not recorded which). The receptors stem from a woman between 18 and 70 years old in good health.

This chain connects TRBV20-1 to TRBJ2-1. This CDR3 region has 14 residues. The germline V gene has CDR1 DFQATT and CDR2 SNEGSKA (reference sequence). CDR3 amino acids: CSARVWSSYNEQFF.

CDR3 region: CASSPLKGGYNEQFF. V gene TRBV11-2 combines with J gene TRBJ2-1; TCRdb designates TRBD1, a call that cannot be tested without DNA. The CDR3 covers 15 residues. Per the germline V gene, CDR1 is SGHAT and CDR2 is FQNNGV.

The chain uses TRBV12-3 or TRBV12-4 and TRBJ2-1; there is no DNA to check the TCRdb D call of TRBD2. The length of the CDR3 is 14 residues. CDR3 loop: CASSLSGGEDEQFF.

CDR3 amino acids: CAWSDSVIGTGELFF. V and J are TRBV30 and TRBJ2-2; lacking DNA, the TRBD2 call made by TCRdb goes unchecked. Germline V CDR1 and CDR2: GTSNPN, SVGIG (reference sequence). This CDR3 region has 15 residues.

The chain carries TRBV12-3 or TRBV12-4 and TRBJ1-2; TCRdb reports TRBD1, a call that lacks DNA to check it against. The CDR3 covers 13 residues. CDR3 sequence reads: CASSLGQVHGYTF.

The rearrangement joins TRBV7-2 to TRBJ2-3; TCRdb proposes TRBD1, but this gene call is untestable without DNA. Germline-derived CDR1 and CDR2 are SGHTA and FQGNSA. The CDR3 extends over 16 amino acids. This chain's CDR3 is CASSLARDRVTDTQYF.

The rearrangement uses TRBV12-5 and TRBJ2-5; the TRBD1 assignment by TCRdb is unverifiable without DNA. Germline CDR1 LGHNT, CDR2 FRNRAP. The CDR3 loop spans 16 amino acids. CDR3 sequence reads: CASGLVGAGMKETQYF.

The chain is built from TRBV6-6 and TRBJ2-3; TCRdb proposes TRBD2, but this gene call is untestable without DNA. The CDR3 is 13 residues long. The germline V gene has CDR1 MNHNY and CDR2 SVGAGI (reference sequence). CDR3 region: CASRGLRTDTQYF.

The chain couples TRBV4-1 to TRBJ1-5. CDR1 is MGHRA and CDR2 is YSYEKL in the germline V gene. The length of the CDR3 is 13 residues. The CDR3 spells CASSQGGNQHQHF.

V and J are TRBV11-1 and TRBJ2-1; TCRdb picks TRBD1, but there is no DNA to check that call. Germline V gives CDR1 SGHAT, CDR2 FQDESV (reference sequence). The CDR3 extends over 17 amino acids. Here the CDR3 reads CASSPGPQGSSYNEQFF. Complete variable domain (other parts from reference TRBV11-1 and TRBJ2-1): EAEVAQSPRYKITEKSQAVAFWCDPISGHATLYWYRQILGQGPELLVQFQDESVVDDSQLPKDRFSAERLKGVDSTLKIQPAELGDSAMYLCASSPGPQGSSYNEQFFGPGTRLTVL.

The rearrangement uses TRBV20-1 and TRBJ2-1; TCRdb's D gene call, TRBD2, goes unchecked for lack of DNA. Germline V gives CDR1 DFQATT, CDR2 SNEGSKA (reference sequence). The CDR3 runs 14 residues. CDR3 residues: CSARELAVYNEQFF.

The chain recombines TRBV12-3 or TRBV12-4 with TRBJ2-1. The CDR3 runs 14 residues. The CDR3 region is CASSLSRSLNEQFF.

The V gene is TRBV5-1, the J gene TRBJ2-7; without DNA, the TCRdb call of TRBD1 cannot be checked. The CDR3 contains 14 residues. Germline V gene sequence: CDR1 SGHRS, CDR2 YFSETQ. The CDR3 loop reads CASSLFPSGSEQYF. The full variable domain, completed using reference TRBV5-1 and TRBJ2-7, is KAGVTQTPRYLIKTRGQQVTLSCSPISGHRSVSWYQQTPGQGLQFLFEYFSETQRNKGNFPGRFSGRQFSNSRSEMNVSTLELGDSALYLCASSLFPSGSEQYFGPGTRLTVT.

The chain combines TRBV4-3 with TRBJ1-2. Germline values: CDR1 LGHNA, CDR2 YSLEER. The CDR3 covers 17 residues. CDR3: CASSQDLGNLVFLGYTF.

CDR3 amino acids: CASSTGDSGELFF. The chain uses TRBV5-1 and TRBJ2-2; as DNA is missing, the TRBD1 call by TCRdb cannot be tested. This CDR3 is 13 amino acids long. CDR1 and CDR2 from the germline V gene are SGHRS and YFSETQ.

The chain uses TRBV7-9 and TRBJ2-7; as DNA is missing, the TRBD1 call by TCRdb cannot be tested. The CDR3 runs to 15 residues. Germline V CDR1 and CDR2: SEHNR, FQNEAQ (reference sequence). CDR3 in amino acids: CASSNRDGKSYEQYF.

The chain has TRBV20-1 and TRBJ2-5; TCRdb reports TRBD2, a call that lacks DNA to check it against. The CDR3 contains 13 residues. The germline gives CDR1 DFQATT, CDR2 SNEGSKA (reference sequence). The CDR3 region is CSASTARQETQYF.

The chain is built from TRBV5-4 and TRBJ2-1. Germline lookup yields CDR1 SGHNT and CDR2 YYREEE (reference sequence). The CDR3 sequence is 19 residues long. The CDR3 loop is CASSFSGVADGRWDNEQFF.

This chain links TRBV20-1 with TRBJ2-5; TCRdb picks TRBD1, but there is no DNA to check that call. The germline V gene has CDR1 DFQATT and CDR2 SNEGSKA (reference sequence). This CDR3 comprises 16 residues. The CDR3 is CSARDSKGGAVKTQYF.

V is TRBV7-2 and J is TRBJ1-6. There are 17 residues in the CDR3. Per germline, CDR1 SGHTA and CDR2 FQGNSA. This CDR3 reads CASSLYARLRDSSPLHF.

This chain uses TRBV5-1 with TRBJ2-1; without DNA, the TCRdb call of TRBD1 cannot be checked. CDR3 length: 16 residues. CDR1 and CDR2 (germline): SGHRS, YFSETQ. The CDR3 region is CASSLTQGSGQGEQFF.

V usage is TRBV4-1 and J usage is TRBJ1-3; TCRdb proposes TRBD1, but this gene call is untestable without DNA. Germline V lookup: CDR1 MGHRA, CDR2 YSYEKL. The CDR3 loop spans 13 amino acids. CDR3 region: CASSQDRAATIYF.

The J gene is TRBJ2-1, the V gene TRBV11-2; the D gene TCRdb calls, TRBD1, cannot be checked with no DNA. The CDR3 is 17 residues long. CDR1 and CDR2 from the germline V gene are SGHAT and FQNNGV. Here the CDR3 reads CASSSKTGKGRYNEQFF. Looking up the rest from reference TRBV11-2 and TRBJ2-1 gives the full variable domain: EAGVAQSPRYKIIEKRQSVAFWCNPISGHATLYWYQQILGQGPKLLIQFQNNGVVDDSQLPKDRFSAERLKGVDSTLKIQPAKLEDSAVYLCASSSKTGKGRYNEQFFGPGTRLTVL.

The chain links TRBV27 to TRBJ2-2. The germline CDR1 and CDR2 sequences are MNHEY and SMNVEV (reference sequence). The CDR3 totals 12 residues. This CDR3 is CASSFVAGELFF.

The V and J genes are TRBV30 and TRBJ1-5; the TCRdb call, TRBD1, lacks DNA for checking. Germline V CDR1 and CDR2: GTSNPN, SVGIG (reference sequence). CDR3 length: 14 amino acids. The CDR3 loop is CAWSGGQGFQPQHF.

V and J are TRBV12-3 or TRBV12-4 and TRBJ2-7. The CDR3 runs to 14 residues. CDR3: CASSLEWASYEQYF.

The chain employs TRBV20-1 and TRBJ1-2. CDR1 and CDR2 from the germline V gene are DFQATT and SNEGSKA (reference sequence). The length of the CDR3 is 14 residues. CDR3 amino acids: CSARDLKDNYGYTF.

This rearrangement joins TRBV11-2 to TRBJ2-1; TCRdb proposes TRBD1, but this gene call is untestable without DNA. Germline CDR1 is SGHAT and CDR2 is FQNNGV. This CDR3 is 16 amino acids long. The CDR3: CASSSRTGGLVNEQFF. Looking up the rest from reference TRBV11-2 and TRBJ2-1 gives the full variable domain: EAGVAQSPRYKIIEKRQSVAFWCNPISGHATLYWYQQILGQGPKLLIQFQNNGVVDDSQLPKDRFSAERLKGVDSTLKIQPAKLEDSAVYLCASSSRTGGLVNEQFFGPGTRLTVL.

The chain uses TRBV14 and TRBJ2-1; TCRdb's D call, TRBD2, is unchecked because there is no DNA. The germline V gene has CDR1 SGHDN and CDR2 FVKESK. This CDR3 comprises 20 residues. The CDR3 protein is CASSQKTGLATLSSYNEQFF.